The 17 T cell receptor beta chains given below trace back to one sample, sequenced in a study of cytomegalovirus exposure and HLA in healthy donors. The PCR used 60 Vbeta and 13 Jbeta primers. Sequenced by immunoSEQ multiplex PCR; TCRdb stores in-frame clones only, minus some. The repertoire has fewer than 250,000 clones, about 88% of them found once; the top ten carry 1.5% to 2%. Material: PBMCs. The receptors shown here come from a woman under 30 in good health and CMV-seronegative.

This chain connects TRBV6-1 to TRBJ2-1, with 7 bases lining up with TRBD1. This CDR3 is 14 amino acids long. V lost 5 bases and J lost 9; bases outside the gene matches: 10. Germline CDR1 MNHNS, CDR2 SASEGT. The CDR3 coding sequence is TGTGCCAGCAGTCCCCAGGGGGTATATAGTGAGCAGTTCTTC. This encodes CASSPQGVYSEQFF.

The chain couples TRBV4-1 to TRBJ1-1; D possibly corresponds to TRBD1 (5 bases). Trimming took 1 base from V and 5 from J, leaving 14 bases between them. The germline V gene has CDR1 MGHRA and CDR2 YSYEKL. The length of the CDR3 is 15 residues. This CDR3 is CASSQGGARRTEAFF. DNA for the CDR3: TGCGCCAGCAGCCAAGGGGGCGCGAGGAGAACTGAAGCTTTCTTT.

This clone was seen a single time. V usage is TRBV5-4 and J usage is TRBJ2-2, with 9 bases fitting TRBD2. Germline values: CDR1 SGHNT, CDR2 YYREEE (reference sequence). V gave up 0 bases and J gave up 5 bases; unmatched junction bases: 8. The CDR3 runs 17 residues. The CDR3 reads CASSLGGGGALTGELFF. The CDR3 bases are TGTGCCAGCAGCTTGGGTGGCGGGGGGGCCTTAACCGGGGAGCTGTTTTTT.

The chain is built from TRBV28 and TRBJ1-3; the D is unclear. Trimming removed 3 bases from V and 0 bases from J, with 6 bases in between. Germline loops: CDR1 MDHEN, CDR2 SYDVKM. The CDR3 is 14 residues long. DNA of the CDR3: TGTGCCAGCAGTTTGACTAACTCTGGAAACACCATATATTTT. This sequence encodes CASSLTNSGNTIYF. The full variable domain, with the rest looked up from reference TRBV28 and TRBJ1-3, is DVKVTQSSRYLVKRTGEKVFLECVQDMDHENMFWYRQDPGLGLRLIYFSYDVKMKEKGDIPEGYSVSREKKERFSLILESASTNQTSMYLCASSLTNSGNTIYFGEGSWLTVV.

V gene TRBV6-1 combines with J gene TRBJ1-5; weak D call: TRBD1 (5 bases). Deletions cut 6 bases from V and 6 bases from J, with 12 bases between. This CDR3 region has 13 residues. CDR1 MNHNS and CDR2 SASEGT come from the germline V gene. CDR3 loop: CASSSREGQPQHF. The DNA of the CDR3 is TGTGCCAGCAGCTCCAGGGAGGGTCAGCCCCAGCATTTT.

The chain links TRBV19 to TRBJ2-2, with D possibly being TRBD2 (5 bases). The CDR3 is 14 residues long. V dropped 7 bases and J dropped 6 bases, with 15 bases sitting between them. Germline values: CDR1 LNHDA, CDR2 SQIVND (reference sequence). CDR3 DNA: TGTGCCAGTACACCCCCGGGAACGGCCGGGGAGCTGTTTTTT. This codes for CASTPPGTAGELFF.

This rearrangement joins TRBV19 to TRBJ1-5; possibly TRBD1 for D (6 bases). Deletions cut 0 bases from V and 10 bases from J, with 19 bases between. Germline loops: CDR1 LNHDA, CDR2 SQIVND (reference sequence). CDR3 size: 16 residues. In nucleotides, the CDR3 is TGTGCCAGTAGTATAGAACGGACAGCCCCGAGCATTCCCCAGCATTTT. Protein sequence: CASSIERTAPSIPQHF. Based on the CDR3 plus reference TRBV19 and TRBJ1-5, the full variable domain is DGGITQSPKYLFRKEGQNVTLSCEQNLNHDAMYWYRQDPGQGLRLIYYSQIVNDFQKGDIAEGYSVSREKKESFPLTVTSAQKNPTAFYLCASSIERTAPSIPQHFGDGTRLSIL.

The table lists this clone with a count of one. The CDR3 bases are TGTGCCAGCCTTGAGTTCATAAATCAGCCCCAGCATTTT. This codes for CASLEFINQPQHF. This chain connects TRBV2 to TRBJ1-5, with D uncertain. Trimming shortened V by 8 bases and J by 4 bases, and 12 bases separated the two germline ends. The CDR3 consists of 13 residues. Per the germline V gene, CDR1 is SNHLY and CDR2 is FYNNEI.

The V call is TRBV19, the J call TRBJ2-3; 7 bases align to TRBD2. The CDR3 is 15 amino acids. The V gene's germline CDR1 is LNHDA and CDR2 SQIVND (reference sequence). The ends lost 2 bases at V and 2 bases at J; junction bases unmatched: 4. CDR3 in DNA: TGTGCCAGTAGTATACGGGACTATCACACAGATACGCAGTATTTT. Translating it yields CASSIRDYHTDTQYF.

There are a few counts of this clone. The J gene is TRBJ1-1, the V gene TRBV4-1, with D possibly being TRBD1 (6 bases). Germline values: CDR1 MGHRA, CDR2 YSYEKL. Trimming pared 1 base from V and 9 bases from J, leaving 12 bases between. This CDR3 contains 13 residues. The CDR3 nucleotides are TGCGCCAGCAGCCAAGGCCAGGGGATCAAAGCTTTCTTT. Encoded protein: CASSQGQGIKAFF.

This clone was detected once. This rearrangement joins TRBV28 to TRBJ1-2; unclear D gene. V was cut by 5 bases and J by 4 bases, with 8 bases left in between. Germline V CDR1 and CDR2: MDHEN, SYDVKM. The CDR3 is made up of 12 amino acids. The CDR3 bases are TGTGCCAGCAGTCCGCGCCGCTATGGCTACACCTTC. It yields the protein CASSPRRYGYTF.

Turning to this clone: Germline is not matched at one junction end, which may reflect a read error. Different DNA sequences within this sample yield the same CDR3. CDR3 sequence (DNA): TGTGCCAGCAGTTACTCGAAGCACAGGGGGGCTTTCTTCTTC. Encoded protein: CASSYSKHRGAFFF. V and J are TRBV6-5 and TRBJ2-7; 8 bases agree with TRBD1. This CDR3 spans 14 amino acids. The germline V gene encodes CDR1 MNHEY and CDR2 SVGAGI.

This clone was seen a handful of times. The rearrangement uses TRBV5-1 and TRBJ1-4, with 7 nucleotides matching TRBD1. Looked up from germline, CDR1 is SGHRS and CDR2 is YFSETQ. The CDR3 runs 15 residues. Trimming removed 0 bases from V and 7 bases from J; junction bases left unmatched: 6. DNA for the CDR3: TGCGCCAGCAGCTTGGGACAGGGAATGGGTGAAAAACTGTTTTTT. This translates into CASSLGQGMGEKLFF.

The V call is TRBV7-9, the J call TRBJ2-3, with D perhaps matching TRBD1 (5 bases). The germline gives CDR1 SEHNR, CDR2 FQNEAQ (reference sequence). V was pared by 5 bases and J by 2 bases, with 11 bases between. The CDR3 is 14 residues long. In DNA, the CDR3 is TGTGCCAGCAGCCCGGCAGGGTTCACAGATACGCAGTATTTT. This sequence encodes CASSPAGFTDTQYF.

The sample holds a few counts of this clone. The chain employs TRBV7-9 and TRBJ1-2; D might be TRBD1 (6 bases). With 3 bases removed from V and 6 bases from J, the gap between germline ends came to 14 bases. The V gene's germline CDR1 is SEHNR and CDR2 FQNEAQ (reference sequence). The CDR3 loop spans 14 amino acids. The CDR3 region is CASSFPGTSDGYTF. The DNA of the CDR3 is TGTGCCAGCAGCTTCCCCGGGACATCGGATGGCTACACCTTC.

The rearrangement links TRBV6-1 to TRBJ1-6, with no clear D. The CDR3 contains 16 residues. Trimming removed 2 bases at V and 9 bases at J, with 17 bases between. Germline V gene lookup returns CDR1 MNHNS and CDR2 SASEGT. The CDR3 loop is CASSELVPLPSSPLHF. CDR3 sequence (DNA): TGTGCCAGCAGTGAATTAGTGCCTTTACCTAGTTCACCCCTCCACTTT.

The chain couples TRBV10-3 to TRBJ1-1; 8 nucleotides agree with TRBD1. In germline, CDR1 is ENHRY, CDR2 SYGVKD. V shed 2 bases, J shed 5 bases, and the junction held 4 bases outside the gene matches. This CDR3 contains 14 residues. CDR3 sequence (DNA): TGTGCCATCAGTGAGGACAGGGGTCGAACTGAAGCTTTCTTT. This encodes CAISEDRGRTEAFF.